The present entry profiles one TCR beta chain with its context. Its matching antigen is unknown. Sequencing was preceded by expansion of antigen-specific CD4+ T cells with viral peptide pools in the ViraFEST assay. When around 10 days of culture had elapsed, CD4+ T cells were isolated. All vaccine recipients tested negative for nucleocapsid antibodies and had never contracted SARS-CoV-2 infection. Researchers reported culturing a few million PBMC in each well, adding around 10 IU/ml IL-2 and roughly 10 ug/ml peptides. This sample is drawn from a study of vaccination effects on CD4 cells after COVID-19. Study-wide results and limits: Marked clonal contraction of both clone types appeared late after vaccination. A shortage of convalescent patients and an absence of early post-infection timepoints characterized the study.

Germline CDR1 MNHNS, CDR2 SASEGT. The CDR3 has 15 amino acids. V gave up 3 bases and J gave up 9 bases; unmatched junction bases: 11. Some clones are missing from TCRdb's copy, which holds only in-frame ones; the method was immunoSEQ multiplex PCR. Among 73,000 or so clones listed, around 78% were seen once. The sequences come from CD4+ T cells from PBMCs cultured with SARS-CoV-2 spike peptides, collected before COVID-19 vaccination. This chain connects TRBV6-1 to TRBJ2-3; 8 bases agree with TRBD2. The source is a human donor who received a COVID-19 vaccine. The CDR3 protein is CASSDGLALGVTQYF. The DNA for the CDR3 is TGTGCCAGCAGTGACGGACTAGCCCTCGGGGTAACGCAGTATTTT.